This T cell receptor (beta chain) was recovered during a study of Graves' ophthalmopathy and Graves' hyperthyroidism. Study context: Before any treatment was given, at initial diagnosis, peripheral blood was collected.

This clonotype was found a few times. Its antigen is unknown. Scientists amplified the TCR beta CDR3 regions from RNA transcripts. HTBI primers were used in a first-round RT-PCR, which preceded a second-round multiplex PCR. In TCRdb, the multiplex PCR reads were re-called with MiXCR into one record per CDR3 protein. The table has 240,000 or so distinct CDR3 sequences, around 50% seen once. Overall study findings and caveats: A 13-signature model separated ophthalmopathy from stable hyperthyroidism, just over 85% sensitivity, 75% to 84% specificity.

V lost 4 bases to trimming and J lost 5 bases, with 14 bases between them. This CDR3 comprises 14 residues. CDR1 and CDR2 (germline): SEHNR, FQNEAQ (reference sequence). For donors with ophthalmopathy, the disease showed moderate-to-severe activity, reached CAS ≥3 and NOSPECS ≥4, and had lasted under 3 months. Exclusion criteria comprised other autoimmune diseases, uncontrolled infections, pregnancy or lactation in patients. This TCR was sampled from an adult man with Graves' ophthalmopathy. The sample consisted of peripheral blood. This rearrangement joins TRBV7-9 to TRBJ2-5, with a possible D match to TRBD1 (5 bases). This CDR3 reads CASSSGSSGETQYF. CDR3 nucleotide sequence: TGTGCCAGCAGCTCAGGGTCCTCCGGGGAGACCCAGTACTTC.